The sequence of this TCR beta chain was determined in a study of blood T cell repertoires in COVID-19. Across the whole study: Specimens from acute and convalescent COVID-19 originated in the United States, Italy and Spain. Sources were T cells, B-cell-depleted T cells, or PBMCs; the material itself was cDNA or gDNA.

Authors' analysis steps: Estimates of nucleated cell counts were drawn from the amplification of reference gene primers. The protocol was immunoSEQ multiplex PCR, while the TCRdb copy is restricted to in-frame clones and leaves out a portion. The DNA was the basis for D and trimming; V, J and clone size are from that table. The data hold 100,000 to 150,000 clones, with about 74% observed a single time. The CDR3 length is 15 residues. Between the trimmed V and J ends, which lost 4 bases and 5 bases, there was a span of 17 bases. Germline V gene sequence: CDR1 MDHEN, CDR2 SYDVKM. Seattle's cohort entered during active infection and was followed longitudinally.

Sequenced input: peripheral blood. The receptor was isolated from a man older than 75 with COVID-19, enrolled during active disease. The chain carries TRBV28 and TRBJ2-5; D may be TRBD1 (6 bases). The CDR3 nucleotides read TGTGCCAGCAGTTCAAACAGGGCAGTAGGGGAGACCCAGTACTTC. Translated, it gives CASSSNRAVGETQYF.